This T cell receptor (beta chain) was found in a study of blood T cell repertoires in COVID-19. Study context: The samples span acute and convalescent COVID-19 from the United States, Italy and Spain. PBMCs, B-cell-depleted T cells, or T cells provided the cDNA or gDNA that made up the material.

In the source study's methods: The assay estimated nucleated cells by amplifying reference gene primers. Sequencing was performed with immunoSEQ multiplex PCR; in TCRdb, only in-frame clones are kept and a portion is missing. D and trimming were read from the DNA, whereas the V and J calls and clone size are those reported in that table. This table has almost 400,000 clones, around nine tenths appearing once. The V and J ends lost 4 bases and 0 bases respectively, with 10 bases between them. CDR3 size: 15 residues. Germline V gene sequence: CDR1 MGHRA, CDR2 YSYEKL. Recovered participants had two consecutive negative NP/OP PCR tests, healthcare professional clearance, or symptom resolution.

Sequencing was performed on PBMCs or T cells enriched from blood (not recorded which). This TCR was sampled from a woman aged 25 to 39 who had recovered from COVID-19. The chain uses TRBV4-1 and TRBJ1-5; maybe TRBD1 (5 bases). For the CDR3, the DNA is TGCGCCAGCAGCCTAGGACATTTTAGCAATCAGCCCCAGCATTTT. This codes for CASSLGHFSNQPQHF.